What follows are 22 T cell receptor beta chains derived from one specimen sequenced in a study of cytomegalovirus exposure and HLA in healthy donors. In the PCR, 60 Vbeta and 13 Jbeta primers were used. Using immunoSEQ multiplex PCR, the repertoire was profiled, and TCRdb retains in-frame clones only, with some absent. This table holds under 150,000 clones, around 72% found once. The specimen was PBMCs. The receptors here all came from a woman between 40 and 50 years old in good health and CMV-seronegative.

This clone was counted a few times. V gene TRBV11-2 combines with J gene TRBJ2-7, with TRBD2 as a possible D gene (5 bases). The V end lost 5 bases, the J end lost 6 bases, and 20 bases lay between the germline ends. CDR3 size: 15 residues. Germline lookup yields CDR1 SGHAT and CDR2 FQNNGV. CDR3 protein: CASSPEGIRRSEQYF. The CDR3 bases are TGTGCCAGCAGCCCCGAGGGAATCCGCCGCTCCGAGCAGTACTTC.

The V gene is TRBV7-2, the J gene TRBJ1-4; 7 bases are shared with TRBD1. Germline V gene sequence: CDR1 SGHTA, CDR2 FQGNSA. This CDR3 has 15 amino acids. V shed 5 bases, J shed 5 bases, and the junction held 8 bases outside the gene matches. The DNA for the CDR3 is TGTGCCAGCAGCGTCGTTGGGGGACAGAATGAAAAACTGTTTTTT. Amino acid sequence: CASSVVGGQNEKLFF.

This clone was seen only once. V and J are TRBV5-6 and TRBJ2-3; 8 bases align to TRBD1. J was trimmed by 11 bases and V by 1 base; bases with no gene match: 15. This CDR3 is built from 16 residues. Germline-derived CDR1 and CDR2 are SGHDT and YYEEEE. In DNA, the CDR3 is TGTGCCAGCAGCTTGAGCACAGGGGGGTGGCAAAGTGGGCAGTATTTT. Its translation is CASSLSTGGWQSGQYF.

Points on this clone: The sample carries other DNA sequences with the same CDR3. The genes are TRBV18 and TRBJ1-1; D not resolved. The germline gives CDR1 KGHSH, CDR2 LQKENI. The germline V and J ends were trimmed by 3 bases and 3 bases, with 17 bases remaining between them. This CDR3 is 16 amino acids long. This CDR3 is CASSPEVGRMDTEAFF. The CDR3 coding sequence is TGTGCCAGCTCACCTGAGGTCGGCAGAATGGACACTGAAGCTTTCTTT.

The chain employs TRBV7-6 and TRBJ1-3, with D possibly matching TRBD1 (5 bases). This CDR3 comprises 14 residues. V was clipped by 7 bases and J by 4 bases, with 14 bases between them. Germline CDR1 and CDR2: SGHVS and FNYEAQ. This CDR3 is CASTLSRGGNTIYF. Here the CDR3 DNA reads TGTGCCAGCACTCTAAGCCGGGGGGGAAACACCATATATTTT.

The chain's CDR3 is CASSVVGRGEQYF. The CDR3 DNA is TGTGCCAGCAGCGTAGTCGGGAGGGGCGAGCAGTACTTC. The chain carries TRBV9 and TRBJ2-7, with 8 bases lining up with TRBD2. The CDR3 runs 13 residues. The V segment lost 0 bases and the J segment 6 bases; nucleotides outside the gene matches: 2. CDR1 and CDR2 (germline): SGDLS, YYNGEE. The variable domain in full, completed from reference TRBV9 and TRBJ2-7, reads DSGVTQTPKHLITATGQRVTLRCSPRSGDLSVYWYQQSLDQGLQFLIQYYNGEERAKGNILERFSAQQFPDLHSELNLSSLELGDSALYFCASSVVGRGEQYFGPGTRLTVT.

The rearrangement links TRBV30 to TRBJ2-7, with D unclear. The CDR3 is 12 amino acids. Trimming took 3 bases from V and 5 from J, leaving 11 bases between them. The germline V gene has CDR1 GTSNPN and CDR2 SVGIG (reference sequence). The chain's CDR3 is CAWRARFDEQYF. The CDR3 nucleotides read TGTGCCTGGAGGGCGCGGTTCGACGAGCAGTACTTC.

The chain is built from TRBV15 and TRBJ2-7; 9 positions agree with TRBD2. Germline loops: CDR1 LNHNV, CDR2 YYDKDF (reference sequence). This CDR3 spans 18 amino acids. J was trimmed by 6 bases and V by 3 bases; bases with no gene match: 18. CDR3 sequence reads: CATSSPRGSGGNFFEQYF. The CDR3 bases are TGTGCCACCAGCAGTCCCCGAGGTAGCGGGGGTAACTTCTTCGAGCAGTACTTC. The whole variable domain, remainder taken from reference TRBV15 and TRBJ2-7, is DAMVIQNPRYQVTQFGKPVTLSCSQTLNHNVMYWYQQKSSQAPKLLFHYYDKDFNNEADTPDNFQSRRPNTSFCFLDIRSPGLGDTAMYLCATSSPRGSGGNFFEQYFGPGTRLTVT.

This CDR3 is CASSFKQGDEKLFF. The CDR3 bases are TGCGCCAGCAGCTTTAAACAGGGAGATGAAAAACTGTTTTTT. V usage is TRBV5-1 and J usage is TRBJ1-4; D may be TRBD1 (6 bases). The CDR3 length is 14 residues. Germline assignment: CDR1 SGHRS and CDR2 YFSETQ. The V and J ends lost 2 bases and 6 bases respectively, with 11 bases between them.

The rearrangement links TRBV4-1 to TRBJ1-5, with TRBD1 as a possible D gene (5 bases). The CDR3 length is 14 residues. The V gene lost 6 bases and the J gene lost 6 bases, with 15 bases spanning the gap. Looked up from germline, CDR1 is MGHRA and CDR2 is YSYEKL. The CDR3 nucleotides are TGCGCCAGCAGTTGGGGGGGGTCCGGTCAGCCCCAGCATTTT. Translating it yields CASSWGGSGQPQHF.

The CDR3 region is CASSETINEQFF. In DNA, the CDR3 is TGCGCCAGCAGTGAAACTATCAATGAGCAGTTCTTC. The chain combines TRBV10-1 with TRBJ2-1; no firm D call. The CDR3 spans 12 residues. V shed 3 bases and J shed 6 bases, with 6 bases lying between them. The germline V gene has CDR1 WNHNN and CDR2 SYGVQD (reference sequence).

The rearrangement joins TRBV27 to TRBJ2-1, with 13 bases matching TRBD2. From germline, CDR1 is MNHEY and CDR2 SMNVEV (reference sequence). The CDR3 has 16 amino acids. The ends lost 5 bases at V and 4 bases at J; junction bases unmatched: 5. As DNA, the CDR3 is TGTGCCAGCAGTCTGCGGACTAGCGGGGGTTACAATGAGCAGTTCTTC. This translates into CASSLRTSGGYNEQFF.

The V gene is TRBV18, the J gene TRBJ2-1; D remains ambiguous. Germline assignment: CDR1 KGHSH and CDR2 LQKENI. V was pared by 3 bases and J by 5 bases, with 2 bases between. This CDR3 contains 11 residues. The CDR3 spells CASSPDNEQFF. CDR3 nucleotides: TGTGCCAGCTCACCCGACAATGAGCAGTTCTTC. The variable domain in full, with the rest retrieved from reference TRBV18 and TRBJ2-1, is NAGVMQNPRHLVRRRGQEARLRCSPMKGHSHVYWYRQLPEEGLKFMVYLQKENIIDESGMPKERFSAEFPKEGPSILRIQQVVRGDSAAYFCASSPDNEQFFGPGTRLTVL.

The J gene is TRBJ1-1, the V gene TRBV30; D remains unclear. CDR3 length: 15 residues. The V gene's germline CDR1 is GTSNPN and CDR2 SVGIG (reference sequence). V lost 2 bases and J 2 bases, leaving 15 bases between the germline ends. CDR3 sequence (DNA): TGTGCCTGGAGTATAGCCGGTAGAGTAAACACTGAAGCTTTCTTT. Protein product: CAWSIAGRVNTEAFF.

In this sample, this clone turned up a few times. This rearrangement joins TRBV11-3 to TRBJ2-7; TRBD1 matches 9 bases. V was pared by 4 bases and J by 7 bases, with 5 bases of the junction left unmatched. The V gene's germline CDR1 is SGHNT and CDR2 YENEEA. This CDR3 is built from 13 residues. CDR3 DNA sequence: TGTGCCAGCAGCTGGGACAGGGTCGGTGAGCAGTACTTC. Translated, it gives CASSWDRVGEQYF.

This clone was recorded only once. The gene calls are TRBV13 and TRBJ2-7; 11 bases match TRBD1. This CDR3 has 15 residues. J gave up 5 bases and V 3 bases, and 6 bases lay outside the gene matches. The germline V gene has CDR1 PRHDT and CDR2 FYEKMQ (reference sequence). This CDR3 reads CASSLGQGVPNEQYF. The CDR3 nucleotides are TGTGCCAGCAGCTTGGGACAGGGGGTTCCTAACGAGCAGTACTTC.

This clone was picked up a small number of times. CDR3 nucleotide sequence: TGTGCCAGCTCACCCGGGATAAGTCGGGACATTCAGTACTTC. Its translation: CASSPGISRDIQYF. The chain combines TRBV18 with TRBJ2-4; D is possibly TRBD2 (5 bases). Germline V gene lookup returns CDR1 KGHSH and CDR2 LQKENI. The CDR3 is 14 residues long. V was pared by 3 bases and J by 8 bases, with 14 bases between.

The chain is built from TRBV7-6 and TRBJ1-1, with D possibly being TRBD1 (5 bases). This CDR3 contains 17 residues. The V end lost 1 base, the J end lost 2 bases, and 17 bases lay between the germline ends. Germline V gene sequence: CDR1 SGHVS, CDR2 FNYEAQ. CDR3 loop: CASSLVGGLQVNTEAFF. DNA of the CDR3: TGTGCCAGCAGCTTAGTTGGGGGACTCCAGGTAAACACTGAAGCTTTCTTT.

The gene calls are TRBV12-5 and TRBJ1-1, with 12 bases that match TRBD1. The CDR3 length is 15 residues. V trimming: 7 bases; J trimming: 4 bases; junction bases outside the gene matches: 7. The germline V gene encodes CDR1 LGHNT and CDR2 FRNRAP. CDR3 nucleotide sequence: TGTGCTAGTGTCCGGGGACAGGGGGCGACCACTGAAGCTTTCTTT. This sequence encodes CASVRGQGATTEAFF.

This clone was seen only once. The chain joins TRBV5-1 to TRBJ2-5; no firm D call. The CDR3 spans 15 residues. Between the trimmed V and J ends, which lost 1 base and 7 bases, there was a span of 17 bases. Germline V gene data show CDR1 as SGHRS and CDR2 as YFSETQ. For the CDR3, the DNA is TGCGCCAGCAGCTTGACACCAGAAGAACGCGGGACCCAGTACTTC. This translates into CASSLTPEERGTQYF. The full variable domain, with the rest looked up from reference TRBV5-1 and TRBJ2-5, is KAGVTQTPRYLIKTRGQQVTLSCSPISGHRSVSWYQQTPGQGLQFLFEYFSETQRNKGNFPGRFSGRQFSNSRSEMNVSTLELGDSALYLCASSLTPEERGTQYFGPGTRLLVL.

The J gene is TRBJ2-7, the V gene TRBV10-2, with D possibly TRBD1 on 6 matching bases. This CDR3 region has 14 residues. Looked up from germline, CDR1 is WSHSY and CDR2 is SAAADI. Trimming removed 4 bases at V and 3 bases at J, with 13 bases between. CDR3 bases: TGCGCCAGCAGTGCGGTTCCCAGGGGCTACGAGCAGTACTTC. Its translation is CASSAVPRGYEQYF.

This clone was counted once. The V and J genes are TRBV19 and TRBJ1-2; D gene ambiguous. This CDR3 has 17 amino acids. The germline V and J ends were trimmed by 3 bases and 1 base, with 18 bases remaining between them. From germline, CDR1 is LNHDA and CDR2 SQIVND (reference sequence). CDR3 in amino acids: CASSIGAREGRNYGYTF. In nucleotides, the CDR3 is TGTGCCAGTAGTATTGGTGCGCGCGAGGGCCGTAACTATGGCTACACCTTC. The whole variable domain, remainder taken from reference TRBV19 and TRBJ1-2, is DGGITQSPKYLFRKEGQNVTLSCEQNLNHDAMYWYRQDPGQGLRLIYYSQIVNDFQKGDIAEGYSVSREKKESFPLTVTSAQKNPTAFYLCASSIGAREGRNYGYTFGSGTRLTVV.